The next 11 T cell receptor beta chains were all read from a single sample in a study of shared clonotypes between healthy human individuals. The naive CD8 subset, CD45RO-negative cells positively selected for CCR7, excluded terminally differentiated effector memory CD45RA+ cells. The protocol was immunoSEQ multiplex PCR, while the TCRdb copy is restricted to in-frame clones and leaves out a portion. The repertoire consists of about 2.1 million clones, with 90% to 95% occurring once and the leading ten covering around 1.7%. The material sequenced was naive CD8+ T cells from PBMCs. The receptor set was obtained from a man between 18 and 29 years old in good health. Some clones in this sample may be carry-over from other donors' samples.

In nucleotides, the CDR3 is TGTGCCAGCAGCACGACAGGGGGCGTCACTGAAGCTTTCTTT. It yields the protein CASSTTGGVTEAFF. This chain joins TRBV5-6 and TRBJ1-1, with 10 bases identical to TRBD1. The CDR3 contains 14 residues. V was pared by 4 bases and J by 4 bases, with 4 bases of the junction left unmatched. The germline V gene encodes CDR1 SGHDT and CDR2 YYEEEE.

The J gene is TRBJ1-1, the V gene TRBV28, with D uncertain. Trimming cost V 4 bases and J 5 bases, with 17 bases left between them. Germline V gene data show CDR1 as MDHEN and CDR2 as SYDVKM. This CDR3 spans 15 amino acids. The CDR3 DNA reads TGTGCCAGCAGTTCCCCCCGCCTGGGCAGGACTGAAGCTTTCTTT. Translating it yields CASSSPRLGRTEAFF.

V usage is TRBV4-3 and J usage is TRBJ2-5; D may correspond to TRBD1 or TRBD2 (5 bases each). CDR1 is LGHNA and CDR2 is YSLEER in the germline V gene. There are 15 residues in the CDR3. V lost 5 bases, J lost 4 bases, and 17 bases lay in between. The CDR3 loop is CASSSRIWDVETQYF. The CDR3 nucleotides are TGCGCCAGCAGCTCAAGGATCTGGGACGTAGAGACCCAGTACTTC.

The CDR3 DNA sequence: TGTGCCAGTAGTATACTCGGACAGCGACCTGGAAACACCATATATTTT. Protein: CASSILGQRPGNTIYF. The chain combines TRBV19 with TRBJ1-3; tentatively, D is TRBD1 (6 bases). The CDR3 runs 16 residues. Germline CDR1 LNHDA, CDR2 SQIVND (reference sequence). V dropped 2 bases and J dropped 2 bases, with 13 bases sitting between them.

V gene TRBV28 combines with J gene TRBJ1-1; D is ambiguous. Germline loops: CDR1 MDHEN, CDR2 SYDVKM. The CDR3 runs to 11 residues. V lost 5 bases and J lost 10, with 11 bases in between. The CDR3 DNA sequence: TGTGCCAGCAGTCGTGACTCCGGAGCTTTCTTT. Amino acids: CASSRDSGAFF.

The chain combines TRBV6-6 with TRBJ2-7, with D possibly being TRBD1 (6 bases). V lost 7 bases and J 4 bases, leaving 11 bases between the germline ends. The CDR3 totals 12 residues. Germline CDR1 reads MNHNY; CDR2 reads SVGAGI (reference sequence). The CDR3 loop is CASTGQRYEQYF. CDR3 sequence (DNA): TGTGCCAGCACCGGACAGAGGTACGAGCAGTACTTC.

The chain uses TRBV6-6 and TRBJ2-7; possible D gene TRBD1, 6 bases. This CDR3 region has 14 residues. Trimming stripped 11 bases from V and 0 bases from J, with 17 bases between. Germline loops: CDR1 MNHNY, CDR2 SVGAGI (reference sequence). The CDR3: CASFSGTLSYEQYF. The CDR3 DNA follows: TGTGCCTCTTTTTCCGGGACACTCTCCTACGAGCAGTACTTC.

This chain joins TRBV10-3 and TRBJ1-2; 8 bases map to TRBD1. The CDR3 loop spans 15 amino acids. Trimming removed 6 bases from V and 5 bases from J; junction bases left unmatched: 11. CDR1 and CDR2 (germline): ENHRY, SYGVKD. The CDR3 is CAIRDTGGPNYGYTF. As DNA, the CDR3 is TGTGCCATCAGGGACACAGGGGGACCCAATTATGGCTACACCTTC.

This chain links TRBV4-1 with TRBJ2-3, with D perhaps given as TRBD1 or TRBD2 (6 bases each). This CDR3 region has 17 residues. CDR1 is MGHRA and CDR2 is YSYEKL in the germline V gene. Trimming stripped 0 bases from V and 2 bases from J, with 15 bases between. CDR3 amino acids: CASSQEGGGNPTDTQYF. The CDR3 DNA sequence: TGCGCCAGCAGCCAAGAGGGGGGCGGAAACCCCACAGATACGCAGTATTTT.

This clone was seen more than once but under ten times. The genes are TRBV9 and TRBJ1-1; D perhaps matches TRBD1 (5 bases). Germline assignment: CDR1 SGDLS and CDR2 YYNGEE. The CDR3 totals 13 residues. V was clipped by 7 bases and J by 4 bases, with 14 bases between them. The DNA for the CDR3 is TGTGCCAGCGGAGAGTCAAGGGGCACTGAAGCTTTCTTT. Protein product: CASGESRGTEAFF.

The rearrangement joins TRBV29-1 to TRBJ2-1; 9 bases align to TRBD2. The germline CDR1 and CDR2 sequences are SQVTM and ANQGSEA. This CDR3 has 17 amino acids. The V and J ends lost 7 bases and 0 bases, in that order; junction bases with no gene match: 13. The CDR3 spells CSARLAADPSSYNEQFF. CDR3 bases: TGCAGCGCACGACTAGCGGCCGACCCGAGCTCCTACAATGAGCAGTTCTTC.